This T cell receptor (beta chain) was sequenced for a study of shared clonotypes between healthy human individuals. Germline V gene sequence: CDR1 LNHDA, CDR2 SQIVND (reference sequence). The J segment lost 3 bases and the V segment lost 7 bases, leaving 8 bases of the junction unmatched. The CDR3 is 14 amino acids. Produced via immunoSEQ multiplex PCR; TCRdb's table is partial and in-frame only. The sample records around 720,000 clones, around four fifths being singletons. V and J are TRBV19 and TRBJ1-1; 7 bases map to TRBD1. Sequences were obtained from memory CD4+ T cells sorted from blood. Specified subset: CD45RA-negative fraction. This clonotype was obtained from a woman in her twenties or thirties in good health. The CDR3 sequence is CASNPGQLYTEAFF. CDR3 nucleotide sequence: TGTGCCAGTAACCCGGGACAGCTTTACACTGAAGCTTTCTTT.